This is a list of T cell receptor beta chains from one sample in a study of identical twins. TCRdb processed the 5' RACE reads anew with MiXCR; each CDR3 protein has one entry. The profile shows approximately 190,000 distinct CDR3 sequences, more than 15% of them singletons. These data were likewise used in another study, on T cells expressing NK-cell markers.

The sequencing input was CD8+ T cells sorted from blood. The receptors derive from a young woman in good health. Each CDR3 is given with its conserved first and last residue. A clone size is listed for some rows: how often the clone was seen (once, few, many), or a class if it is expanded.

V gene	clone size	J gene	CDR3 length	CDR3 protein
TRBV11-1	many	TRBJ1-1	15	CASSFGGILNTEAFF
TRBV12-3/TRBV12-4	-	TRBJ1-1	14	CASSFRDGGTEAFF
TRBV6-9	few	TRBJ2-5	14	CASSSKDRRETQYF
TRBV20-1	-	TRBJ2-1	10	CSVPYNEQFF
TRBV5-1	few	TRBJ2-5	15	CASSVLRGTLETQYF
TRBV6-4	-	TRBJ1-5	15	CASSVLAGGEKPQHF
TRBV5-2	-	TRBJ2-7	16	CASSPERGTGFYEQYF
TRBV29-1	few	TRBJ2-7	14	CSVEGTDSSYEQYF
TRBV20-1	few	TRBJ2-7	15	CSARSTSGITYEQYF
TRBV27	-	TRBJ2-7	11	CASRLSGKQYF
TRBV2	-	TRBJ2-7	15	CASSGASGRGYEQYF
TRBV24-1	-	TRBJ2-5	16	CATSDSGLAGEETQYF
TRBV12-3/TRBV12-4	few	TRBJ1-2	13	CASSPDSSGGYTF
TRBV7-6	-	TRBJ1-5	14	CASSLGVSGQPQHF
TRBV24-1	many	TRBJ2-1	14	CATSDGLAGWEQFF
TRBV30	few	TRBJ2-7	12	CAWGSNSYEQYF
TRBV20-1	-	TRBJ2-1	14	CSAPMRDVYNEQFF
TRBV9	few	TRBJ2-5	15	CASSAPTDLGETQYF
TRBV12-3/TRBV12-4	few	TRBJ2-5	16	CASSSPPRGGQETQYF
TRBV18	-	TRBJ2-1	15	CASSQGQSGYNEQFF
TRBV9	-	TRBJ2-2	15	CASSVARGSTGELFF
TRBV4-3	-	TRBJ2-1	14	CASSRTSGSDEQFF
TRBV11-1	-	TRBJ2-2	19	CASSLTRTSGHLNTGELFF
TRBV6-1	-	TRBJ2-5	14	CASSPIAGGQTQYF
TRBV20-1	few	TRBJ2-1	15	CSAKLAGGRYNEQFF
TRBV10-3	-	TRBJ1-2	15	CAISELFNRVDGYTF
TRBV3-1	-	TRBJ1-4	14	CASSGQQTNEKLFF
TRBV11-2	many	TRBJ2-2	14	CASSLTANTGELFF
TRBV7-6	few	TRBJ2-7	12	CASSPTGPEQYF
TRBV5-1	-	TRBJ2-7	14	CASSLVLAGDGQYF
TRBV2	-	TRBJ2-1	13	CASSDNRGDEQFF